This is a list of T cell receptor beta chains from one sample in a study of cytotoxic CD8 clonotypes in ibrutinib-treated CLL. Measured with immunoSEQ multiplex PCR; TCRdb has only the in-frame clones, and not every one. The table lists fewer than 400,000 clones, 67% of them singletons. Sequencing used PBMCs, obtained after 36 months of ibrutinib treatment. All receptors come from a human donor with chronic lymphocytic leukemia. The CDR3 runs from the conserved cysteine through the conserved F or W. A D gene is named only where the DNA matches it firmly. A row's size may be missing; if present it is once, few, many or a size class.

D	size	V	J	CDR3	DNA
NA	NA	TRBV19	TRBJ1-2	CASSARRILNYGYTF	TGTGCCAGTAGTGCACGACGGATCCTTAACTATGGCTACACCTTC
TRBD1	NA	TRBV5-5	TRBJ2-7	CASSSQTQGLRVDEQYF	TGTGCCAGCAGCTCCCAGACACAGGGGCTCCGGGTGGACGAGCAGTACTTC
NA	NA	TRBV5-6	TRBJ2-7	CASSPGTPEQYF	TGTGCCAGCAGCCCCGGGACTCCTGAGCAGTACTTC
TRBD1	NA	TRBV12-5	TRBJ2-7	CASGIASRRDRDNEQYF	TGTGCTAGTGGGATTGCCTCGCGGCGGGACAGGGACAACGAGCAGTACTTC
NA	NA	TRBV6-1	TRBJ1-2	CASSEAQGLGLSISSNYGYTF	TGTGCCAGCAGTGAAGCGCAGGGTCTGGGCTTGTCGATCAGTTCTAACTATGGCTACACCTTC
NA	NA	TRBV4-1	TRBJ2-5	CASSQEGGRRETQYF	TGCGCCAGCAGCCAAGAAGGAGGCAGGCGGGAGACCCAGTACTTC
TRBD1	NA	TRBV29-1	TRBJ2-3	CSSGQGRDTQYF	TGCAGCTCTGGACAGGGGAGAGATACGCAGTATTTT
NA	few	TRBV9	TRBJ1-1	CASSVRPGETEAFF	TGTGCCAGCAGCGTAAGGCCAGGGGAGACTGAAGCTTTCTTT
NA	many	TRBV7-2	TRBJ2-2	CASSLYTGELFF	TGTGCCAGCAGCCTGTACACCGGGGAGCTGTTTTTT
TRBD1	once	TRBV7-3	TRBJ1-1	CASSPRGTVDTEAFF	TGTGCCAGCAGCCCCCGTGGGACAGTCGACACTGAAGCTTTCTTT
NA	NA	TRBV27	TRBJ2-2	CASTNRGGGTGELFF	TGTGCCAGCACTAACAGGGGCGGGGGCACCGGGGAGCTGTTTTTT
NA	NA	TRBV19	TRBJ2-6	CASSIATGYVSGANVLTF	TGTGCCAGTAGTATAGCCACAGGGTACGTCTCTGGGGCCAACGTCCTGACTTTC
TRBD1	NA	TRBV7-9	TRBJ1-4	CASSWDSDEKLFF	TGTGCCAGCAGCTGGGACAGCGACGAAAAACTGTTTTTT
NA	NA	TRBV9	TRBJ2-3	CASSVSTDTQYF	TGTGCCAGCAGCGTTAGCACAGATACGCAGTATTTT
NA	few	TRBV19	TRBJ2-5	CASSMEGRVETQYF	TGTGCCAGTAGTATGGAAGGCAGGGTAGAGACCCAGTACTTC
TRBD2	NA	TRBV7-8	TRBJ2-1	CASSSGGLAGVGEQFF	TGTGCCAGCAGCTCAGGAGGACTAGCGGGAGTTGGGGAGCAGTTCTTC
NA	NA	TRBV28	TRBJ2-7	CASSLVGGGGTGSHKQYF	TGTGCCAGCAGTTTAGTGGGGGGTGGCGGGACCGGTTCTCATAAGCAGTACTTC
NA	NA	TRBV10-3	TRBJ1-1	CAISESWGSTEAFF	TGTGCCATCAGTGAGTCATGGGGAAGCACTGAAGCTTTCTTT
NA	NA	TRBV4-1	TRBJ1-2	CASSQVWEGGYTF	TGCGCCAGCAGCCAAGTGTGGGAGGGTGGCTACACCTTC
NA	NA	TRBV10-3	TRBJ1-5	CAISDGPNQPQHF	TGTGCCATCAGTGATGGGCCAAATCAGCCCCAGCATTTT
TRBD1	NA	TRBV6-5	TRBJ1-1	CASGRQGREAFF	TGTGCCAGCGGAAGACAGGGCAGGGAAGCTTTCTTT
NA	NA	TRBV4-1	TRBJ2-3	CASSQAGGAGTQYF	TGCGCCAGCAGCCAAGCTGGGGGGGCTGGTACGCAGTATTTT
NA	few	TRBV2	TRBJ1-3	CASSWAEGNTIYF	TGTGCCAGCAGTTGGGCGGAAGGAAACACCATATATTTT
TRBD2	NA	TRBV11-2	TRBJ2-3	CASSWPRREGRADTQYF	TGTGCCAGCAGCTGGCCACGGCGGGAGGGCCGCGCAGATACGCAGTATTTT
TRBD2	NA	TRBV13	TRBJ2-5	CASSFLAGAQETQYF	TGTGCCAGCAGCTTTTTAGCGGGAGCCCAAGAGACCCAGTACTTC
NA	NA	TRBV5-1	TRBJ2-1	CASSFNQGTYNEQFF	TGCGCCAGCAGCTTCAACCAGGGTACCTACAATGAGCAGTTCTTC
TRBD1	NA	TRBV9	TRBJ1-1	CASSYGTGGGYNTEAFF	TGTGCCAGCAGCTACGGGACAGGGGGCGGATATAACACTGAAGCTTTCTTT
NA	NA	TRBV13	TRBJ2-5	CASTQRGQETQYF	TGTGCCAGCACCCAGAGGGGTCAGGAGACCCAGTACTTC
NA	NA	TRBV10-3	TRBJ2-1	CAISETGQLNSYNEQFF	TGTGCCATCAGTGAAACTGGACAACTCAACTCCTACAATGAGCAGTTCTTC
NA	NA	TRBV15	TRBJ2-5	CATSREVTVQETQYF	TGTGCCACCAGCAGAGAGGTCACGGTCCAAGAGACCCAGTACTTC
NA	NA	TRBV6-1	TRBJ1-6	CASSERAPGFPSPLHF	TGTGCCAGCAGTGAAAGGGCTCCAGGGTTTCCATCACCCCTCCACTTT
NA	NA	TRBV7-9	TRBJ1-2	CASSPPGPYGYTF	TGTGCCAGCAGCCCCCCGGGTCCCTATGGCTACACCTTC
TRBD2	NA	TRBV7-7	TRBJ2-1	CASSISGTSGNEQFF	TGTGCCAGCAGCATCTCCGGGACTAGCGGAAATGAGCAGTTCTTC